The 14 T cell receptor beta chains listed next were all sequenced from one sample in a study of blood T cell repertoires in COVID-19. TCRdb's table, derived via immunoSEQ multiplex PCR, lists solely in-frame clones and lacks some. The data contain under 350,000 clones, 80% to 90% of them singletons. The sample was peripheral blood. The receptor set was obtained from a man between 40 and 49 years old with acute or convalescent COVID-19.

The J gene is TRBJ1-1, the V gene TRBV20-1, with D hard to call. The germline V and J ends were trimmed by 3 bases and 0 bases, with 8 bases remaining between them. This CDR3 comprises 13 residues. CDR1 and CDR2 (germline): DFQATT, SNEGSKA (reference sequence). This CDR3 is CSASRLLNTEAFF. In DNA form, the CDR3 reads TGCAGTGCTAGTAGACTCCTGAACACTGAAGCTTTCTTT.

The chain uses TRBV2 and TRBJ2-2, with 9 bases that match TRBD2. The CDR3 runs 15 residues. The germline CDR1 and CDR2 sequences are SNHLY and FYNNEI. The junction had 10 bases not matched to a gene; V was cut back by 8 bases and J by 6 bases. The chain's CDR3 is CASSPGTSRAGELFF. CDR3 in DNA: TGTGCCAGCTCCCCCGGGACTAGCAGAGCCGGGGAGCTGTTTTTT. Full variable domain (rest looked up from reference TRBV2 and TRBJ2-2): EPEVTQTPSHQVTQMGQEVILRCVPISNHLYFYWYRQILGQKVEFLVSFYNNEISEKSEIFDDQFSVERPDGSNFTLKIRSTKLEDSAMYFCASSPGTSRAGELFFGEGSRLTVL.

The chain carries TRBV4-2 and TRBJ1-1; D may be TRBD1 (6 bases). The germline V gene has CDR1 LGHNA and CDR2 YNFKEQ. There are 14 residues in the CDR3. V lost 2 bases to trimming and J lost 5 bases, with 12 bases between them. The CDR3 nucleotides are TGTGCCAGCAGCCAACCGACAGGCGGAACTGAAGCTTTCTTT. It translates to CASSQPTGGTEAFF.

The rearrangement joins TRBV12-3 or TRBV12-4 to TRBJ2-7; unclear D gene. The CDR3 spans 13 residues. V was pared by 2 bases and J by 3 bases, with 8 bases between. CDR3: CASSLLGNYEQYF. CDR3 DNA sequence: TGTGCCAGCAGTTTACTGGGCAACTACGAGCAGTACTTC.

The chain couples TRBV9 to TRBJ2-3; D is possibly TRBD2 (5 bases). Germline CDR1 reads SGDLS; CDR2 reads YYNGEE. The germline V and J ends were trimmed by 3 bases and 3 bases, with 20 bases remaining between them. This CDR3 comprises 17 residues. The CDR3 DNA reads TGTGCCAGCAGCGCCCGACTAACGAGAGCGGAGACAGATACGCAGTATTTT. Encoded protein: CASSARLTRAETDTQYF.

This chain links TRBV9 with TRBJ2-1; a weak D match, TRBD2 (7 bases). The length of the CDR3 is 15 residues. The ends were cut back, 0 bases at V and 4 bases at J, with 11 bases in the middle. Germline V CDR1 and CDR2: SGDLS, YYNGEE. CDR3 loop: CASSVEAGAYNEQFF. DNA of the CDR3: TGTGCCAGCAGCGTAGAGGCGGGGGCATACAATGAGCAGTTCTTC.

This chain joins TRBV5-4 and TRBJ2-2; 8 positions agree with TRBD1. Per the germline V gene, CDR1 is SGHNT and CDR2 is YYREEE (reference sequence). This CDR3 comprises 14 residues. V lost 4 bases to trimming and J lost 7 bases; unmatched junction nucleotides: 6. The CDR3 nucleotides read TGTGCCAGCAGCAAACAGGGGGTCGGCGGGGAGCTGTTTTTT. It codes for CASSKQGVGGELFF.

The V call is TRBV6-5, the J call TRBJ2-7; 7 nucleotides line up with TRBD2. CDR1 MNHEY and CDR2 SVGAGI come from the germline V gene. This CDR3 comprises 14 residues. Unmatched junction bases numbered 10, after V lost 5 bases and J lost 6 bases. The CDR3 bases are TGTGCCAGCAGTAGGGCAGGGCCGGGGGGCGAGCAGTACTTC. Residues: CASSRAGPGGEQYF.

The chain uses TRBV24-1 and TRBJ2-3, with TRBD2 matching over 13 bases. The V gene end was trimmed by 5 bases and the J gene end by 3 bases; junction bases not matched to a gene: 1. The CDR3 totals 15 residues. The V gene's germline CDR1 is KGHDR and CDR2 SFDVKD. The CDR3 bases are TGTGCCACCAGTGGGACTAGCGGGGGAACAGATACGCAGTATTTT. Protein sequence: CATSGTSGGTDTQYF.

The CDR3, as DNA: TGTGCCAGCAGCTACGATGCCGGGGGAGCCAAAAACATTCAGTACTTC. It specifies CASSYDAGGAKNIQYF. J is TRBJ2-4 and V is TRBV7-2; D possibly corresponds to TRBD2 (6 bases). There are 16 residues in the CDR3. Deletions cut 4 bases from V and 0 bases from J, with 13 bases between. Germline V gene lookup returns CDR1 SGHTA and CDR2 FQGNSA.

The V and J genes are TRBV5-1 and TRBJ1-1; D remains ambiguous. V was clipped by 1 base and J by 1 base, with 8 bases between them. The CDR3 has 14 residues. Germline CDR1 SGHRS, CDR2 YFSETQ. CDR3 DNA sequence: TGCGCCAGCAGCTTGCGCGACTCGAACACTGAAGCTTTCTTT. It translates to CASSLRDSNTEAFF.

V usage is TRBV2 and J usage is TRBJ1-2, with TRBD1 matching 7 bases. V trimming: 2 bases; J trimming: 9 bases; junction bases outside the gene matches: 9. Germline V gives CDR1 SNHLY, CDR2 FYNNEI. The length of the CDR3 is 14 residues. The CDR3 is CASSESAGQVRYTF. DNA of the CDR3: TGTGCCAGCAGTGAAAGTGCCGGACAGGTGCGCTACACCTTC.

The chain joins TRBV7-2 to TRBJ1-5; D is ambiguous. Trimming took 1 base from V and 7 from J, leaving 14 bases between them. This CDR3 has 15 residues. Germline loops: CDR1 SGHTA, CDR2 FQGNSA. The CDR3 DNA sequence: TGTGCCAGCAGCTTAGATCTCAGGAGGGCACAGCCCCAGCATTTT. This translates into CASSLDLRRAQPQHF.

This clone was found a few times. The chain uses TRBV6-5 and TRBJ2-1; 7 nucleotides match TRBD1. Germline CDR1 and CDR2: MNHEY and SVGAGI. V lost 7 bases, J lost 9 bases, and 9 bases stayed unmatched. The CDR3 has 13 residues. CDR3 coding DNA: TGTGCCAGCATGACCGACAGGGAAGGTGAGCAGTTCTTC. Translation: CASMTDREGEQFF.